The next 15 T cell receptor beta chains were all read from a single sample in a study of Graves' ophthalmopathy and Graves' hyperthyroidism. For repertoire sequencing, the TCR beta CDR3 regions were amplified from RNA transcripts. After a first-round RT-PCR with HTBI primers, a second-round multiplex PCR was run. TCRdb fed the multiplex PCR reads into MiXCR, producing one record per CDR3 protein. The table records some 250,000 distinct CDR3 sequences, around 50% of them present only once. The sample consisted of peripheral blood. The source of these receptors is an adult man with Graves' ophthalmopathy.

The V call is TRBV4-1, the J call TRBJ1-5; D uncertain. Trimming pared 3 bases from V and 2 bases from J, leaving 11 bases between. Germline loops: CDR1 MGHRA, CDR2 YSYEKL. The CDR3 consists of 15 residues. This chain's CDR3 is CASSHNWYRNQPQHF. The CDR3 DNA reads as TGCGCCAGCAGCCATAATTGGTATCGCAATCAGCCCCAGCATTTT.

This chain joins TRBV7-9 and TRBJ2-3; D is undetermined. The germline CDR1 and CDR2 sequences are SEHNR and FQNEAQ (reference sequence). This CDR3 has 11 residues. V was cut by 7 bases and J by 2 bases, with 4 bases left in between. Written as DNA, the CDR3 is TGTGCCAGCACCTTCACAGATACGCAGTATTTT. It translates to CASTFTDTQYF.

The chain links TRBV9 to TRBJ1-6; D remains ambiguous. The germline V gene encodes CDR1 SGDLS and CDR2 YYNGEE. V lost 0 bases and J 6 bases, leaving 10 bases between the germline ends. CDR3 size: 15 residues. The CDR3 spells CASSVVVGPNSPLHF. The CDR3 DNA sequence: TGTGCCAGCAGCGTAGTTGTAGGGCCTAATTCACCCCTCCACTTT. Using reference TRBV9 and TRBJ1-6 for the parts outside the CDR3, the full variable domain is DSGVTQTPKHLITATGQRVTLRCSPRSGDLSVYWYQQSLDQGLQFLIQYYNGEERAKGNILERFSAQQFPDLHSELNLSSLELGDSALYFCASSVVVGPNSPLHFGNGTRLTVT.

This clonotype occurred a few times. This rearrangement joins TRBV2 to TRBJ2-2, with 9 bases lining up with TRBD2. With 7 bases clipped from V and 1 base from J, the junction kept 1 base outside the gene matches. CDR1 SNHLY and CDR2 FYNNEI come from the germline V gene. This CDR3 has 14 amino acids. CDR3 DNA: TGTGCCAGCAAAGCGGGAGGGAACACCGGGGAGCTGTTTTTT. Translation: CASKAGGNTGELFF.

The chain uses TRBV20-1 and TRBJ1-1; D perhaps matches TRBD1 (6 bases). The germline V and J ends were trimmed by 0 bases and 0 bases, with 11 bases remaining between them. The CDR3 is 15 residues long. Germline CDR1 DFQATT, CDR2 SNEGSKA (reference sequence). CDR3 region: CSARDFGTLNTEAFF. The CDR3 nucleotides are TGCAGTGCTAGAGATTTTGGGACACTGAACACTGAAGCTTTCTTT.

The table lists this clonotype with a few counts. The J gene is TRBJ2-6, the V gene TRBV2; D not certain. Trimming took 3 bases from V and 0 from J, leaving 3 bases between them. Germline V lookup: CDR1 SNHLY, CDR2 FYNNEI. This CDR3 contains 14 residues. The CDR3 here is CASSDLSGANVLTF. CDR3 DNA: TGTGCCAGCAGTGACCTCTCTGGGGCCAACGTCCTGACTTTC.

CDR3 coding DNA: TGTGCCAGCAGTCCAGGGACTAGCGTGTACCAAGAGACCCAGTACTTC. Its protein product is CASSPGTSVYQETQYF. The V gene is TRBV7-3, the J gene TRBJ2-5, with 10 bases identical to TRBD2. The junction had 7 bases not matched to a gene; V was cut back by 6 bases and J by 0 bases. The CDR3 length is 16 residues. In germline, CDR1 is SGHTA, CDR2 FQGTGA.

This chain connects TRBV4-1 to TRBJ1-5; 9 positions agree with TRBD1. Germline lookup yields CDR1 MGHRA and CDR2 YSYEKL. The CDR3 consists of 17 residues. J lost 4 bases, V lost 0 bases, and 7 bases had no gene match. As DNA, the CDR3 is TGCGCCAGCAGCCAAGATCCTCGACAGGGGGGAAATCAGCCCCAGCATTTT. Protein product: CASSQDPRQGGNQPQHF.

This clonotype was seen a few times. The chain links TRBV4-1 to TRBJ2-7, with 8 bases aligning to TRBD2. Germline V lookup: CDR1 MGHRA, CDR2 YSYEKL. The V gene end was trimmed by 0 bases and the J gene end by 4 bases; junction bases not matched to a gene: 5. This CDR3 is built from 15 residues. The CDR3 DNA reads TGCGCCAGCAGCCAAGATCCAGCGGGAGAATACGAGCAGTACTTC. This sequence encodes CASSQDPAGEYEQYF.

This clonotype was seen a few times. This chain connects TRBV11-2 to TRBJ2-5, with D possibly matching TRBD1 (6 bases). V lost 5 bases, J lost 5 bases, and 15 bases lay in between. From germline, CDR1 is SGHAT and CDR2 FQNNGV. This CDR3 has 14 residues. CDR3 sequence: CASSLAGERETQYF. In DNA form, the CDR3 reads TGTGCCAGCAGCCTCGCAGGGGAGAGGGAGACCCAGTACTTC.

This sequence joins TRBV9 and TRBJ1-6, with a possible D match to TRBD1 (6 bases). The germline V gene encodes CDR1 SGDLS and CDR2 YYNGEE. V was cut by 5 bases and J by 10 bases, with 19 bases left in between. The length of the CDR3 is 15 residues. The CDR3 loop is CASSRWTDRGSPLHF. CDR3 DNA sequence: TGTGCCAGCAGTCGATGGACAGATCGGGGCTCACCCCTCCACTTT.

The rearrangement joins TRBV7-6 to TRBJ2-2, with unresolved D. In germline, CDR1 is SGHVS, CDR2 FNYEAQ. Trimming removed 0 bases from V and 1 base from J, with 3 bases in between. This CDR3 is built from 14 residues. CDR3 protein: CASSLAVNTGELFF. As DNA, the CDR3 is TGTGCCAGCAGCTTAGCAGTGAACACCGGGGAGCTGTTTTTT.

The CDR3, as DNA: TGTGCCAGCAGCTTCGCCAGAGACAGGATCCGGTGGTACACCTTC. Translated: CASSFARDRIRWYTF. This chain joins TRBV3-1 and TRBJ1-2, with a possible D match to TRBD1 (6 bases). V dropped 5 bases and J dropped 11 bases, with 24 bases sitting between them. CDR3 length: 15 residues. In germline, CDR1 is LGHDT, CDR2 YNNKEL (reference sequence).

This clonotype occurred a few times. The chain recombines TRBV6-5 with TRBJ1-1; D ambiguous. Looked up from germline, CDR1 is MNHEY and CDR2 is SVGAGI. Trimming left V 5 bases short and J 3 bases short, with 13 bases between. CDR3 size: 14 residues. CDR3 nucleotides: TGTGCCAGCAGTACCCCTTTCCGAGACACTGAAGCTTTCTTT. Translation gives CASSTPFRDTEAFF.

The chain combines TRBV20-1 with TRBJ2-5, with D possibly matching TRBD2 (7 bases). The DNA end is a closer match to TRBJ2-1, so the J assignment may be wrong. This CDR3 has 17 residues. Germline assignment: CDR1 DFQATT and CDR2 SNEGSKA (reference sequence). The CDR3 DNA reads as TGCAGTGCCCTATCGGGGTCCCCGGGGGGCCGTATCGATGAGCAGTTCTTC. Its translation is CSALSGSPGGRIDEQFF.